This T cell receptor (beta chain) was documented in a study of technical replicates of blood from several donors. TCRdb's copy holds only in-frame clones and misses some; the assay was immunoSEQ multiplex PCR. The sample yields about 83,000 clones, roughly 94% seen once. The receptor comes from a human donor in good health. The sequenced sample was T cells isolated from PBMCs.

The chain's CDR3 is CASAYYGQNTEAFF. The CDR3 DNA is TGTGCCAGCGCCTACTACGGACAGAACACTGAAGCTTTCTTT. The rearrangement uses TRBV27 and TRBJ1-1; possibly TRBD1 for D (5 bases). Trimming stripped 8 bases from V and 1 base from J, with 14 bases between. The CDR3 has 14 amino acids. Germline V lookup: CDR1 MNHEY, CDR2 SMNVEV (reference sequence).